These 9 T cell receptor beta chains share one sample of origin, sequenced in a study of regulatory T cells in long-lasting Graves disease. HTBI primers from iRepertoire and Arm-PCR of CDR3 regions yielded the TCR beta libraries. TCRdb used MiXCR to reprocess the multiplex PCR reads, holding one entry per CDR3 protein. Of more than 650,000 distinct CDR3 sequences in the sample, approximately 29% were seen once. Time point: persistent/refractory GD, antithyroid drugs over 5 years with positive TRAb. From RNA extracted from PBMCs, the TCR library was made. The sample here was peripheral blood mononuclear cells (PBMCs), taken when the disease was refractory, from a patient treated with antithyroid drugs. The receptors were gathered from a female donor with Graves disease.

The chain employs TRBV5-1 and TRBJ1-2; TRBD1 might be the D (5 bases). The germline CDR1 and CDR2 sequences are SGHRS and YFSETQ. CDR3 size: 15 residues. Trimming removed 4 bases at V and 4 bases at J, with 17 bases between. The CDR3 loop is CASSEGQAILYGYTF. The CDR3 region has the DNA TGCGCCAGCAGCGAGGGGCAGGCAATTCTCTATGGCTACACCTTC.

This clonotype was seen ten or more times. This chain connects TRBV6-1 to TRBJ1-2; D is unresolved. Trimming stripped 6 bases from V and 4 bases from J, with 9 bases between. The CDR3 consists of 12 residues. Germline V lookup: CDR1 MNHNS, CDR2 SASEGT. This chain's CDR3 is CASRPGGYGYTF. CDR3 nucleotide sequence: TGTGCCAGCAGGCCAGGCGGCTATGGCTACACCTTC.

This chain connects TRBV30 to TRBJ2-2, with 7 positions matching TRBD1. The V gene end was trimmed by 1 base and the J gene end by 4 bases; junction bases not matched to a gene: 6. The V gene's germline CDR1 is GTSNPN and CDR2 SVGIG (reference sequence). The CDR3 runs 15 residues. This CDR3 reads CAWSAGPGGTGELFF. As DNA, the CDR3 is TGTGCCTGGAGTGCCGGTCCAGGGGGCACCGGGGAGCTGTTTTTT.

A few counts support this clonotype. This chain links TRBV11-2 with TRBJ2-7, with 8 nucleotides matching TRBD1. This CDR3 is built from 14 residues. From germline, CDR1 is SGHAT and CDR2 FQNNGV. Losses at the gene ends were 0 bases for V and 4 bases for J; bases not matched to a gene: 2. The CDR3 sequence is CASSLDQGAYEQYF. Written as DNA, the CDR3 is TGTGCCAGCAGCTTAGATCAGGGGGCATACGAGCAGTACTTC.

This clonotype showed up many times. This chain links TRBV12-3 or TRBV12-4 with TRBJ1-5, with 7 bases that match TRBD1. The length of the CDR3 is 15 residues. Trimming took 5 bases from V and 6 from J; bases not matched to a gene: 10. CDR3 DNA: TGTGCCAGCAGTCCTCCGACAGGGCTAATTCAGCCCCAGCATTTT. Encoded protein: CASSPPTGLIQPQHF.

Worth noting for this clonotype: One base away lies a much larger clone, so this may be a sequencing read error. V and J are TRBV12-3 or TRBV12-4 and TRBJ2-5, with a weak D call TRBD2 (6 bases). V gave up 0 bases and J gave up 13 bases, with 9 bases separating them. This CDR3 contains 11 residues. Written as DNA, the CDR3 is TGTGCCAGCAGTTTAGCGGAGGGACGGTACTTC. It encodes CASSLAEGRYF.

This clonotype was found a few times. Here the CDR3 reads CASSFGWTNTGELFF. CDR3 coding DNA: TGTGCCAGCAGTTTTGGCTGGACGAACACCGGGGAGCTGTTTTTT. The genes are TRBV6-2 or TRBV6-3 and TRBJ2-2, with no clear D. CDR1 is MNHEY and CDR2 is SVGEGT in the germline V gene. The CDR3 has 15 amino acids. Trimming took off 4 bases at V and 0 bases at J, with 9 bases between the two ends.

This clonotype was counted at least ten times. Here the CDR3 DNA reads TGTGCCAGCCAGACAGATCTCTATGGCTACACCTTC. It encodes CASQTDLYGYTF. The chain carries TRBV6-1 and TRBJ1-2; a weak D match, TRBD1 (5 bases). Trimming removed 8 bases at V and 4 bases at J, with 11 bases between. Germline V gene sequence: CDR1 MNHNS, CDR2 SASEGT. This CDR3 contains 12 residues.

The CDR3 nucleotides are TGCGCCAGCAGCCTGCTTAGGGCAGGGGGCGAAGCTTTCTTT. It encodes CASSLLRAGGEAFF. The chain recombines TRBV5-1 with TRBJ1-1; 8 nucleotides line up with TRBD1. V trimming: 4 bases; J trimming: 8 bases; junction bases outside the gene matches: 10. CDR3 length equals 14 residues. In germline, CDR1 is SGHRS, CDR2 YFSETQ.